These 16 T cell receptor beta chains originate from one sample sequenced in a study of Graves' ophthalmopathy and Graves' hyperthyroidism. The study amplified TCR beta CDR3 regions using RNA transcripts. HTBI primers were used in a first-round RT-PCR, which preceded a second-round multiplex PCR. Each CDR3 protein is one row after TCRdb ran MiXCR on the multiplex PCR reads. The table lists 620,000 or so distinct CDR3 sequences, 22% of them singletons. The material sequenced was peripheral blood. These receptors were taken from a woman aged 18-35 years with stable Graves' hyperthyroidism. Some clones in this sample may be carry-over from other donors' samples.

This clonotype was counted ten times or more. DNA for the CDR3: TGTGCCAGCAGCCGGACCCATTCGAACACCGGGGAGCTGTTTTTT. This gives the protein CASSRTHSNTGELFF. The chain joins TRBV28 to TRBJ2-2, with D hard to call. Germline-derived CDR1 and CDR2 are MDHEN and SYDVKM. Trimming took 6 bases from V and 0 from J, leaving 11 bases between them. The CDR3 is 15 amino acids.

J is TRBJ2-7 and V is TRBV6-8; 7 positions match TRBD1. This CDR3 contains 16 residues. The germline CDR1 and CDR2 sequences are MNHGY and SAAAGT. J was trimmed by 0 bases and V by 0 bases; bases with no gene match: 5. The CDR3 DNA follows: TGTGCCAGCAGTTACTCGAAGGGGGCCTTCTCCTACGAGCAGTACTTC. This gives the protein CASSYSKGAFSYEQYF.

This clonotype was seen more than once but under ten times. The V gene is TRBV20-1, the J gene TRBJ2-5; D gene unclear. Germline CDR1 reads DFQATT; CDR2 reads SNEGSKA (reference sequence). CDR3 length equals 13 residues. V lost 6 bases to trimming and J lost 0 bases, with 11 bases between them. CDR3 region: CSARPAYQETQYF. DNA for the CDR3: TGCAGTGCCAGACCAGCGTACCAAGAGACCCAGTACTTC.

This clonotype was seen ten or more times. The CDR3 reads CSASDGGSYEQYF. CDR3 DNA sequence: TGCAGTGCTAGTGATGGTGGTAGCTACGAGCAGTACTTC. J is TRBJ2-7 and V is TRBV20-1; no clear D gene. The CDR3 sequence is 13 residues long. The V end lost 3 bases, the J end lost 3 bases, and 12 bases lay between the germline ends. The germline V gene has CDR1 DFQATT and CDR2 SNEGSKA (reference sequence).

This clonotype was recorded many times. V and J are TRBV27 and TRBJ1-1; D ambiguous. Trimming pared 2 bases from V and 1 base from J, leaving 8 bases between. The CDR3 runs to 14 residues. Per germline, CDR1 MNHEY and CDR2 SMNVEV (reference sequence). The CDR3 nucleotides are TGTGCCAGCAGTTTAATCGTGGGGAACACTGAAGCTTTCTTT. It specifies CASSLIVGNTEAFF.

This chain joins TRBV7-9 and TRBJ1-2, with 8 bases aligning to TRBD1. With 5 bases clipped from V and 6 bases from J, the junction kept 5 bases outside the gene matches. Germline lookup yields CDR1 SEHNR and CDR2 FQNEAQ (reference sequence). CDR3 size: 13 residues. This CDR3 reads CASSPQGADGYTF. The CDR3 DNA is TGTGCCAGCAGCCCGCAGGGGGCGGATGGCTACACCTTC.

This clonotype has ten or more counts. The chain carries TRBV12-3 or TRBV12-4 and TRBJ1-2, with 7 bases matching TRBD1. V lost 6 bases to trimming and J lost 8 bases; unmatched junction nucleotides: 9. CDR3 length: 13 residues. This chain's CDR3 is CASRPLEGAGYTF. Written as DNA, the CDR3 is TGTGCCAGCAGGCCCCTTGAGGGGGCCGGCTACACCTTC.

The table lists this clonotype with many counts. CDR3 nucleotide sequence: TGTGCCATCAGTGAGTCGGGACTTAACGAGCAGTACTTC. This sequence encodes CAISESGLNEQYF. The rearrangement links TRBV10-3 to TRBJ2-7; D may be TRBD2 (6 bases). V was clipped by 0 bases and J by 5 bases, with 8 bases between them. The germline gives CDR1 ENHRY, CDR2 SYGVKD. There are 13 residues in the CDR3.

At least ten counts were recorded for this clonotype. The CDR3 DNA is TGTGCCTCGGGGGGCTCGTATAGCAATCAGCCCCAGCATTTT. Its protein is CASGGSYSNQPQHF. The chain joins TRBV9 to TRBJ1-5, with D maybe TRBD1 (6 bases). Trimming cost V 10 bases and J 0 bases, with 14 bases left between them. This CDR3 spans 14 amino acids. Germline CDR1 and CDR2: SGDLS and YYNGEE.

This clonotype was counted at least ten times. CDR3 nucleotides: TGTGCCAGTAACGCCGGGGTTGAGTCACCCCTCCACTTT. This gives the protein CASNAGVESPLHF. The rearrangement joins TRBV12-3 or TRBV12-4 to TRBJ1-6; D remains unclear. The CDR3 is made up of 13 amino acids. Trimming took 9 bases from V and 10 from J, leaving 16 bases between them.

This clonotype showed up many times. The J gene is TRBJ2-5, the V gene TRBV12-3 or TRBV12-4; the D gene is possibly TRBD2 (6 bases). The CDR3 is 13 residues long. The germline V and J ends were trimmed by 2 bases and 7 bases, with 11 bases remaining between them. CDR3 coding DNA: TGTGCCAGCAGTTTACACGGGGAGGTGACCCAGTACTTC. It specifies CASSLHGEVTQYF.

Many counts were recorded for this clonotype. The chain couples TRBV2 to TRBJ1-5, with D hard to call. This CDR3 spans 13 amino acids. V shed 6 bases and J shed 6 bases, with 12 bases lying between them. Germline V lookup: CDR1 SNHLY, CDR2 FYNNEI. The CDR3 region has the DNA TGTGCCAGCAGGGGATGGGTTGGTCAGCCCCAGCATTTT. This gives the protein CASRGWVGQPQHF. Filled out from reference TRBV2 and TRBJ1-5, the complete variable domain reads EPEVTQTPSHQVTQMGQEVILRCVPISNHLYFYWYRQILGQKVEFLVSFYNNEISEKSEIFDDQFSVERPDGSNFTLKIRSTKLEDSAMYFCASRGWVGQPQHFGDGTRLSIL.

This clonotype was seen ten or more times. In nucleotides, the CDR3 is TGCAGTGCTAGAGCCCCGGGACTAGCGGGAGGGGAGACCCAGTACTTC. It specifies CSARAPGLAGGETQYF. This chain joins TRBV20-1 and TRBJ2-5, with 16 bases aligning to TRBD2. The CDR3 length is 16 residues. CDR1 DFQATT and CDR2 SNEGSKA come from the germline V gene (reference sequence). V lost 1 base to trimming and J lost 5 bases; unmatched junction nucleotides: 4.

The CDR3 loop is CSAYGARGNYEQYF. The CDR3 DNA sequence: TGCAGTGCTTATGGGGCCAGGGGGAACTACGAGCAGTACTTC. The gene calls are TRBV20-1 and TRBJ2-7; 7 bases map to TRBD1. Germline CDR1 is DFQATT and CDR2 is SNEGSKA (reference sequence). The CDR3 contains 14 residues. V gave up 5 bases and J gave up 3 bases; unmatched junction bases: 10.

The rearrangement joins TRBV20-1 to TRBJ1-5; 7 bases fit TRBD1. The CDR3 sequence is 13 residues long. The trim removed 6 bases at V and 2 bases at J, leaving 4 bases unmatched. Germline V gives CDR1 DFQATT, CDR2 SNEGSKA (reference sequence). DNA of the CDR3: TGCAGTGCCCCCGACAGGGGCAATCAGCCCCAGCATTTT. This sequence encodes CSAPDRGNQPQHF.

On this clonotype: A much larger clone differs by one base, so this may be a read error. V and J are TRBV7-2 and TRBJ1-5, with a tentative D call TRBD1 (6 bases). Trimming cost V 5 bases and J 10 bases, with 21 bases left between them. Germline V gene sequence: CDR1 SGHTA, CDR2 FQGNSA. The CDR3 runs to 15 residues. This chain's CDR3 is CASSQGAGVVHPQHF. DNA of the CDR3: TGTGCCAGCAGCCAAGGGGCAGGGGTGGTTCATCCCCAGCATTTT.